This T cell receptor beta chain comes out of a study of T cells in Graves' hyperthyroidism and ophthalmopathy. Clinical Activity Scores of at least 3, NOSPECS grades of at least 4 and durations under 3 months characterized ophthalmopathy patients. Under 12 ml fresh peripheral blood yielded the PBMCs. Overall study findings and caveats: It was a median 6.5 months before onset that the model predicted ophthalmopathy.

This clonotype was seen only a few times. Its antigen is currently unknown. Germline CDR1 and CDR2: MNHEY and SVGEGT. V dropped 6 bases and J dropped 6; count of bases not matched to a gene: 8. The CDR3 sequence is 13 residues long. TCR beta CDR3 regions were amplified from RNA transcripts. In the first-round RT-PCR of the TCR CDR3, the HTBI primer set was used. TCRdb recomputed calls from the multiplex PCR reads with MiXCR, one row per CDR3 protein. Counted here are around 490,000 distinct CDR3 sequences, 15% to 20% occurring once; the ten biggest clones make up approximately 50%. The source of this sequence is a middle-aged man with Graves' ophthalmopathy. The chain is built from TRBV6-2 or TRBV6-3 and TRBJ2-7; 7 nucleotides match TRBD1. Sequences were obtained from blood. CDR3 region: CASSGTVRAEQYF. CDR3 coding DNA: TGTGCCAGCAGCGGGACAGTTCGGGCCGAGCAGTACTTC.